Given below is one T cell receptor beta chain in context. This entry is derived from a study of blood T cell repertoires in COVID-19. Across the study: The cDNA or gDNA used as material had been derived from T cells, B-cell-depleted T cells, or PBMCs.

Seattle researchers signed up patients amid active infection and tracked them longitudinally. As handled by the study authors: From reference gene primer amplification, estimates of nucleated cell counts were derived. The table came from immunoSEQ multiplex PCR; TCRdb's copy has only in-frame clones and leaves some out. The DNA gave D and trimming, while V, J and clone size come from that table. The table lists roughly 120,000 clones, about 90% of them singletons, with about 4% in the top ten. The sample comprised peripheral blood. The TCR sequence derives from a woman aged 55 to 70 with COVID-19, enrolled during active disease.

CDR3 in DNA: TGTGCCAGCAGTAACCACGGCGGGGTTATCACTGAAGCTTTCTTT. It translates to CASSNHGGVITEAFF. The genes are TRBV27 and TRBJ1-1; D is undetermined. Trimming cost V 5 bases and J 4 bases, with 17 bases left between them. Germline CDR1 is MNHEY and CDR2 is SMNVEV (reference sequence). This CDR3 is built from 15 residues.